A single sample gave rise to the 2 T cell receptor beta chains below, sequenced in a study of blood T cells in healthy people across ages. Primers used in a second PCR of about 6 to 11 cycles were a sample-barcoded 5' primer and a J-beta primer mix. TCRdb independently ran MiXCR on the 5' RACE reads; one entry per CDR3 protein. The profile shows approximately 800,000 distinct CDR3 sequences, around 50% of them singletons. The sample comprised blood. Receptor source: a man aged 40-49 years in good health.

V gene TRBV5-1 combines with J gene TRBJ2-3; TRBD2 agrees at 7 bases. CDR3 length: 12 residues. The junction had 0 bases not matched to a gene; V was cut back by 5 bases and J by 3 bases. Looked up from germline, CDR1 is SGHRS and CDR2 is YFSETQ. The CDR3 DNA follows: TGCGCCAGCAGGGGACTAACAGATACGCAGTATTTT. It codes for CASRGLTDTQYF.

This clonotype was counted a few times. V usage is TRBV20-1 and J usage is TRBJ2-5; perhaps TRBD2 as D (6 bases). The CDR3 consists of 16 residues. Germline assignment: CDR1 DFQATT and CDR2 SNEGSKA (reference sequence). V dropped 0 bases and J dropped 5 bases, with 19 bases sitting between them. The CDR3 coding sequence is TGCAGTGCTAGAGATCCCTATAGCGGAGCCGCGGAGACCCAGTACTTC. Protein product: CSARDPYSGAAETQYF.